This is a list of T cell receptor beta chains from one sample in a study of PD-L1 blockade in urothelial cancer. Profiled with immunoSEQ multiplex PCR; TCRdb holds only in-frame clones, not every one. This table has fewer than 100,000 clones, around four fifths appearing once. The material sequenced was PBMCs, taken around atezolizumab (anti-PD-L1) treatment. The source of these receptors is a man in his forties with urothelial cancer. Both conserved end residues are part of each CDR3. D genes are given only for firm matches. The size entry is marked missing in some rows and otherwise reads once, few, many or a size class.

v_gene: TRBV11-2; abundance: once; j_gene: TRBJ2-2; len: 15; d_gene: -; CDR3nt: TGTGCCAGCAGCGCACAGGGCGGGGGCACCGGGGAGCTGTTTTTT; CDR3aa: CASSAQGGGTGELFF
v_gene: TRBV7-2; abundance: -; j_gene: TRBJ1-1; len: 15; d_gene: -; CDR3nt: TGTGCCAGCAGCTTAGCGACGGGGTGGAACACTGAAGCTTTCTTT; CDR3aa: CASSLATGWNTEAFF
v_gene: TRBV27; abundance: once; j_gene: TRBJ2-3; len: 15; d_gene: TRBD1; CDR3nt: TGTGCCAGCAGTTCTTCAGGGGGTCGTGGAGATACGCAGTATTTT; CDR3aa: CASSSSGGRGDTQYF
v_gene: TRBV6-1; abundance: -; j_gene: TRBJ2-1; len: 13; d_gene: -; CDR3nt: TGTGCCAGCATTCACCAGGTTTGCGATGAGCAGTTCTTC; CDR3aa: CASIHQVCDEQFF
v_gene: TRBV18; abundance: -; j_gene: TRBJ1-5; len: 17; d_gene: -; CDR3nt: TGTGCCAGCTCACCGCCCGGGGGATCGAGGAGCAATCAGCCCCAGCATTTT; CDR3aa: CASSPPGGSRSNQPQHF
v_gene: TRBV19; abundance: -; j_gene: TRBJ2-1; len: 14; d_gene: TRBD2; CDR3nt: TGTGCCAGTAGCCGGACTAGCGGGAGGTATGAGCAGTTCTTC; CDR3aa: CASSRTSGRYEQFF
v_gene: TRBV2; abundance: -; j_gene: TRBJ1-1; len: 14; d_gene: -; CDR3nt: TGTGCCAGCAGTGAAGCTGCAGGGGCTTCTGAAGCTTTCTTT; CDR3aa: CASSEAAGASEAFF
v_gene: TRBV13; abundance: -; j_gene: TRBJ2-5; len: 15; d_gene: -; CDR3nt: TGTGCCAGCAGCTTAGGCCCCAGGGGCCAAGAGACCCAGTACTTC; CDR3aa: CASSLGPRGQETQYF
v_gene: TRBV7-9; abundance: -; j_gene: TRBJ2-7; len: 19; d_gene: -; CDR3nt: TGTGCCAGCAGCTTTAATGCCCCCCAGCGACCTTCCATCTCCTACGAGCAGTACTTC; CDR3aa: CASSFNAPQRPSISYEQYF
v_gene: TRBV28; abundance: -; j_gene: TRBJ1-4; len: 15; d_gene: -; CDR3nt: TGTGCCAGCAGTCCCCTTGGCAGAACTAATGAAAAACTGTTTTTT; CDR3aa: CASSPLGRTNEKLFF
v_gene: TRBV7-2; abundance: -; j_gene: TRBJ2-5; len: 14; d_gene: -; CDR3nt: TGTGCCAGCAGCTTAGGGGGAGGACAAGAGACCCAGTACTTC; CDR3aa: CASSLGGGQETQYF
v_gene: TRBV27; abundance: -; j_gene: TRBJ1-1; len: 14; d_gene: TRBD1; CDR3nt: TGTGCCAGCAGTTCCTGGACAGGGGGCACTGAAGCTTTCTTT; CDR3aa: CASSSWTGGTEAFF
v_gene: TRBV6-1; abundance: -; j_gene: TRBJ1-3; len: 13; d_gene: -; CDR3nt: TGTGCCAGCATCTCCGTCTCTGGAAACACCATATATTTT; CDR3aa: CASISVSGNTIYF
v_gene: TRBV29-1; abundance: -; j_gene: TRBJ2-3; len: 12; d_gene: TRBD2; CDR3nt: TGCAGCTCCGACGCGGGAGTAGATACGCAGTATTTT; CDR3aa: CSSDAGVDTQYF